A single sample gave rise to the 2 T cell receptor beta chains below, sequenced in a study of TIL therapy for anti-PD-1-resistant metastatic lung cancer. Time point meaning: pre-treatment sample, taken before nivolumab and TIL therapy. The immunoSEQ assay was v3. The protocol was immunoSEQ multiplex PCR, while the TCRdb copy is restricted to in-frame clones and leaves out a portion. Here the sample spans about 50,000 clones, 70% to 90% being singletons. The sample consisted of blood, taken at baseline. These receptors were collected from a person between 25 and 80 years old with non-small cell lung cancer.

The rearrangement uses TRBV2 and TRBJ2-7; D gene uncertain. The CDR3 has 14 residues. Germline V gives CDR1 SNHLY, CDR2 FYNNEI. V was cut by 2 bases and J by 0 bases, with 8 bases left in between. The CDR3 spells CASSENANSYEQYF. The CDR3 DNA is TGTGCCAGCAGTGAAAACGCTAACTCCTACGAGCAGTACTTC.

This chain uses TRBV28 with TRBJ2-7; tentatively, D is TRBD1 (6 bases). Germline CDR1 MDHEN, CDR2 SYDVKM. V lost 4 bases, J lost 3 bases, and 16 bases lay in between. CDR3 length: 15 amino acids. CDR3 nucleotide sequence: TGTGCCAGCAGTTCGACACAGGGAAGCGGCTACGAGCAGTACTTC. It yields the protein CASSSTQGSGYEQYF.